This is a list of T cell receptor beta chains from one sample in a study of T cell changes during pregnancy in multiple sclerosis. Sequencing was performed with immunoSEQ multiplex PCR; in TCRdb, only in-frame clones are kept and a portion is missing. The repertoire holds 91,000 or so clones, with roughly 92% as singletons. Sequencing was performed on peripheral blood, taken after pregnancy. The receptors were sampled from a female donor with multiple sclerosis, enrolled in a pregnancy study. The CDR3 runs from the conserved cysteine through the conserved F or W. A D gene is named only where the DNA matches it firmly. Size tells how often a clone was seen (once, few, many) or the class of an expanded clone, and some rows leave it out.

>.|TRBV5-4|TRBJ2-7|.
CASSSRGYEQYF
TGTGCCAGCAGCTCACGGGGGTACGAGCAGTACTTC
>.|TRBV7-9|TRBJ2-7|.
CASSLIGYEQYF
TGTGCCAGCAGCTTAATCGGCTACGAGCAGTACTTC
>.|TRBV6-5|TRBJ2-1|.
CASSRTPYNEQFF
TGTGCCAGCAGTCGTACTCCCTACAATGAGCAGTTCTTC
>.|TRBV4-1|TRBJ2-7|.
CASSQAKTVSYEQYF
TGCGCCAGCAGCCAAGCTAAAACGGTCTCCTACGAGCAGTACTTC
>.|TRBV5-1|TRBJ1-4|.
CASSLRGGSEKLFF
TGCGCCAGCAGCTTGCGGGGGGGCAGTGAAAAACTGTTTTTT
>once|TRBV11-2|TRBJ1-2|.
CASSLRGEGYGYTF
TGTGCCAGCAGCTTAAGGGGCGAAGGCTATGGCTACACCTTC
>.|TRBV6-1|TRBJ1-3|.
CASSEEAGSGNTIYF
TGTGCCAGCAGTGAAGAGGCAGGGTCAGGAAACACCATATATTTT
>.|TRBV19|TRBJ2-1|.
CASSILLSNEQFF
TGTGCCAGTAGTATTCTCCTCTCCAATGAGCAGTTCTTC
>.|TRBV6-1|TRBJ1-2|.
CASSEARSGKSLGYTF
TGTGCCAGCAGTGAAGCAAGGAGCGGGAAATCGCTTGGCTACACCTTC
>.|TRBV19|TRBJ2-7|.
CASSWASSYEQYF
TGTGCCAGTAGTTGGGCCAGCTCCTACGAGCAGTACTTC
>.|TRBV23-1|TRBJ2-3|TRBD1
CASSQTGQGDTDTQYF
TGCGCCAGCAGTCAAACGGGACAGGGGGACACAGATACGCAGTATTTT
>.|TRBV6-6|TRBJ2-1|.
CASSSGDNEQFF
TGTGCCAGCAGTTCGGGGGACAATGAGCAGTTCTTC
>.|TRBV5-4|TRBJ2-7|TRBD2
CASRESSGSQNEQYF
TGTGCCAGCAGGGAGTCTAGCGGGAGTCAGAACGAGCAGTACTTC
>.|TRBV6-1|TRBJ1-1|.
CASSESLNTEAFF
TGTGCCAGCAGTGAAAGCCTGAACACTGAAGCTTTCTTT
>.|TRBV6-5|TRBJ2-7|TRBD1
CASSPRQGLSYEQYF
TGTGCCAGCAGCCCGCGACAGGGCCTCTCCTACGAGCAGTACTTC
>.|TRBV7-9|TRBJ2-7|.
CASSLGTGERDEQYF
TGTGCCAGCAGCTTAGGGACGGGAGAAAGGGACGAGCAGTACTTC
>.|TRBV29-1|TRBJ1-1|TRBD1
CSVTQGFNTEAFF
TGCAGCGTCACACAGGGGTTTAACACTGAAGCTTTCTTT
>.|TRBV5-1|TRBJ2-2|TRBD1
CASSLKWTGRTGELFF
TGCGCCAGCAGCTTAAAATGGACAGGGAGGACCGGGGAGCTGTTTTTT
>.|TRBV5-1|TRBJ2-3|TRBD2
CASSITSGIGTDTQYF
TGCGCCAGCAGCATAACTAGCGGGATTGGGACAGATACGCAGTATTTT
>.|TRBV15|TRBJ2-5|.
CATSRGGDQETQYF
TGTGCCACCAGCAGAGGCGGGGACCAAGAGACCCAGTACTTC
>.|TRBV29-1|TRBJ2-5|TRBD2
CSTWTSGRTLETQYF
TGCAGCACCTGGACTAGCGGGAGAACATTGGAGACCCAGTACTTC
>.|TRBV5-1|TRBJ2-1|.
CASSFQYNEQFF
TGCGCCAGCAGCTTTCAGTACAATGAGCAGTTCTTC
>.|TRBV5-1|TRBJ2-3|TRBD2
CASSLDRRERGTDTQYF
TGCGCCAGCAGCTTGGACCGGCGGGAGCGGGGCACAGATACGCAGTATTTT
>once|TRBV29-1|TRBJ2-1|TRBD2
CSVEGLADYNEQFF
TGCAGCGTTGAAGGCCTAGCGGATTACAATGAGCAGTTCTTC
>.|TRBV2|TRBJ1-2|.
CASSGTAVPNYGYTF
TGTGCCAGCAGTGGGACAGCGGTCCCTAACTATGGCTACACCTTC
>.|TRBV4-1|TRBJ1-2|.
CASGRVEGDYGYTF
TGCGCCAGCGGAAGGGTGGAAGGGGACTATGGCTACACCTTC
>.|TRBV18|TRBJ2-3|.
CASSRRSGAGTDTQYF
TGTGCCAGCTCACGTCGGTCAGGGGCAGGCACAGATACGCAGTATTTT
>.|TRBV6-6|TRBJ2-1|TRBD2
CASSPLAGDYNEQFF
TGTGCCAGCAGTCCTCTAGCGGGGGACTACAATGAGCAGTTCTTC
>.|TRBV5-1|TRBJ1-2|.
CASSQTVNYGYTF
TGCGCCAGCAGTCAGACAGTCAACTATGGCTACACCTTC
>.|TRBV28|TRBJ1-1|.
CASSLWVRRNLRDTRPNTEAFF
TGTGCCAGCAGTTTATGGGTCCGGCGAAACCTAAGGGACACACGACCGAACACTGAAGCTTTCTTT
>.|TRBV19|TRBJ1-4|.
CASSARDSYNEKLFF
TGTGCCAGTTCCGCCCGCGACAGCTATAATGAAAAACTGTTTTTT
>.|TRBV7-2|TRBJ1-1|.
CASSPLLGNWAFF
TGTGCCAGCAGCCCGCTCCTCGGGAATTGGGCTTTCTTT
>.|TRBV5-1|TRBJ2-5|TRBD1
CASSWSGTVIQETQYF
TGCGCCAGCAGCTGGTCCGGGACAGTGATTCAAGAGACCCAGTACTTC
>.|TRBV7-7|TRBJ2-3|.
CASSTDYSGSTDTQYF
TGTGCCAGCAGCACTGATTACTCCGGGAGCACAGATACGCAGTATTTT
>.|TRBV5-1|TRBJ2-7|.
CASSSGTSTYEQYF
TGCGCCAGCAGCTCCGGGACATCTACCTACGAGCAGTACTTC
>.|TRBV28|TRBJ2-7|TRBD1
CASSLGQTYEQYF
TGTGCCAGCAGTTTGGGACAGACCTACGAGCAGTACTTC
>.|TRBV5-1|TRBJ2-7|.
CASRLGDNSYEQYF
TGCGCCAGCAGGCTTGGTGACAACTCCTACGAGCAGTACTTC
>.|TRBV14|TRBJ2-4|.
CASSREQGQVNIQYF
TGTGCCAGCAGCCGAGAGCAAGGACAAGTAAACATTCAGTACTTC
>.|TRBV5-1|TRBJ2-1|.
CASSLEGGAAYNEQFF
TGCGCCAGCAGCTTGGAGGGGGGGGCGGCCTACAATGAGCAGTTCTTC
>.|TRBV7-8|TRBJ2-1|TRBD2
CASSPFPLAGYNEQFF
TGTGCCAGCAGTCCCTTCCCGCTAGCGGGTTACAATGAGCAGTTCTTC
>.|TRBV2|TRBJ2-6|.
CASSPLQGPVSGANVLTF
TGTGCCAGCAGCCCACTACAGGGACCGGTCTCTGGGGCCAACGTCCTGACTTTC
>.|TRBV13|TRBJ1-2|TRBD1
CASSLTGGGGYTF
TGTGCCAGCAGCTTAACAGGGGGAGGTGGCTACACCTTC